The entry that follows covers one TCR beta chain sequence. Measured with immunoSEQ multiplex PCR; TCRdb has only the in-frame clones, and not every one. Among about 64,000 clones listed, roughly 84% were seen once. The data were obtained in a study of OX40 agonist ivuxolimab in advanced cancers. Trimming left V 3 bases short and J 7 bases short, with 15 bases between. CDR3 length equals 14 residues. Per germline, CDR1 MGHRA and CDR2 YSYEKL. The genes are TRBV4-1 and TRBJ2-5; D gene unclear. The origin of this receptor is an adult with an advanced solid tumor such as melanoma, head and neck, liver or kidney cancer. The sample consisted of CD4+ or CD8+ T cells sorted from blood, taken in a trial of the OX40 agonist ivuxolimab. The CDR3, as DNA: TGCGCCAGCAGCCACGGGTCGACTGTTCGGACCCAGTACTTC. Its translation: CASSHGSTVRTQYF.